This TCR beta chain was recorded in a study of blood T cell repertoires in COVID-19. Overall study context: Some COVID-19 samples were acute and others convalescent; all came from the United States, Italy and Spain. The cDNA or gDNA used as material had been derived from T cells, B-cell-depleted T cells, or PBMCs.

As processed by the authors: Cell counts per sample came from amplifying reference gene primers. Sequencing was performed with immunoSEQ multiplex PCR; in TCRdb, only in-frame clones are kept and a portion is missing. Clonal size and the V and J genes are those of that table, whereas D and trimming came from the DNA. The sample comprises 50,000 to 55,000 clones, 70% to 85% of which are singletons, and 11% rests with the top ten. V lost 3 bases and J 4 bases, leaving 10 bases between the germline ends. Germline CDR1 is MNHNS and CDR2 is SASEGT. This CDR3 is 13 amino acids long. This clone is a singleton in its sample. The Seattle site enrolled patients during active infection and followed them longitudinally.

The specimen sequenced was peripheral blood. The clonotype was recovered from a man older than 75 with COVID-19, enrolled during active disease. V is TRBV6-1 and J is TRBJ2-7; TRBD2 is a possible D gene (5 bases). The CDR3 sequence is CASSDNEGYEQYV. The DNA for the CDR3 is TGTGCCAGCAGTGATAATGAGGGATACGAGCAGTACGTC.